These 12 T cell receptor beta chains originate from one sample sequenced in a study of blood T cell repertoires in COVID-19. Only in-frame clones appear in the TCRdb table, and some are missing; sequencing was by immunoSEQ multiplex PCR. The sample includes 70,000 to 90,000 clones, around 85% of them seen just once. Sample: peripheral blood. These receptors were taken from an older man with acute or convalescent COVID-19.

DNA for the CDR3: TGCGCCAGCAGCTTGGCCAAATCACGGACCGGGGAGCTGTTTTTT. Amino acids: CASSLAKSRTGELFF. The chain carries TRBV5-1 and TRBJ2-2; D is uncertain. Germline V gives CDR1 SGHRS, CDR2 YFSETQ. Trimming cost V 0 bases and J 5 bases, with 11 bases left between them. The CDR3 has 15 amino acids.

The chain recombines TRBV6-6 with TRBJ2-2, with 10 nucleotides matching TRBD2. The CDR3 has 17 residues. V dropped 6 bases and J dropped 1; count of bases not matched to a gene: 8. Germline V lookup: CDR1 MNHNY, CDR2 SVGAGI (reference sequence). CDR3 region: CASSRGASGGNTGELFF. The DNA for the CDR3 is TGTGCCAGCAGCCGAGGGGCTAGCGGGGGGAACACCGGGGAGCTGTTTTTT.

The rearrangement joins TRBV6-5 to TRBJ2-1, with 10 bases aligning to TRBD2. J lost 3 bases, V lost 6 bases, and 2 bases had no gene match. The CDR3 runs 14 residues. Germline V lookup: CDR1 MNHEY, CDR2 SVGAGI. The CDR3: CASRVAGGYNEQFF. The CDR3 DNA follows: TGTGCCAGCAGAGTAGCGGGGGGCTACAATGAGCAGTTCTTC.

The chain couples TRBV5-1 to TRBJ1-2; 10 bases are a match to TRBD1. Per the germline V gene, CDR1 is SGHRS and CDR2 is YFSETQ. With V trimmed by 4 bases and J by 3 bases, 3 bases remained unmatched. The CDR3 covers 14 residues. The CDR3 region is CASSADRGDYGYTF. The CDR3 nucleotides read TGCGCCAGCAGCGCGGACAGGGGGGACTATGGCTACACCTTC.

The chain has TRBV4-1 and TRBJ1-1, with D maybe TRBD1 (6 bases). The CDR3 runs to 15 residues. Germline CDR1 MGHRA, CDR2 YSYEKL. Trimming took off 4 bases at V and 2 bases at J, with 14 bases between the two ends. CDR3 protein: CASSRTRGGNTEAFF. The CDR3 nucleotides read TGCGCCAGCAGCCGGACGAGGGGGGGCAACACTGAAGCTTTCTTT.

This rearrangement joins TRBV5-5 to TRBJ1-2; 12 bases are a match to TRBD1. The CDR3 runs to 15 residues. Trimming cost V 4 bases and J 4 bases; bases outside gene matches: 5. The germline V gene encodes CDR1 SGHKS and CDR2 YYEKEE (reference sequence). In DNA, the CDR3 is TGTGCCAGCAGCCGGGACAGGGGGCTGATCTATGGCTACACCTTC. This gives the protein CASSRDRGLIYGYTF.

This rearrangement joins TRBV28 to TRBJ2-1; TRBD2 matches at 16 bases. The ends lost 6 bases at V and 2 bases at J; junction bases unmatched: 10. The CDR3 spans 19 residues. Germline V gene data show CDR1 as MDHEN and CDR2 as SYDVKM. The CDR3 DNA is TGTGCCAGCAGACCCCTTCCCGGGACTAGCGGGGGGGCCTACAATGAGCAGTTCTTC. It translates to CASRPLPGTSGGAYNEQFF.

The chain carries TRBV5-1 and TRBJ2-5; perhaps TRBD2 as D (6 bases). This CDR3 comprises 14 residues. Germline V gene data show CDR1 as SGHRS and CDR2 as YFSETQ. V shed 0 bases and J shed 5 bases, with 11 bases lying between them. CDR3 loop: CASSLGGRGETQYF. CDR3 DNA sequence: TGCGCCAGCAGCTTGGGGGGACGGGGGGAGACCCAGTACTTC.

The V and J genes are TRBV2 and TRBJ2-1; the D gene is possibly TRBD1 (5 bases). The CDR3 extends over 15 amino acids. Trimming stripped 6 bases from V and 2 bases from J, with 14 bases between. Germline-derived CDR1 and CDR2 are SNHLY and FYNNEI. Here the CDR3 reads CASRAQGPAYNEQFF. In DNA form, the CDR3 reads TGTGCCAGCAGAGCCCAGGGCCCGGCCTACAATGAGCAGTTCTTC.

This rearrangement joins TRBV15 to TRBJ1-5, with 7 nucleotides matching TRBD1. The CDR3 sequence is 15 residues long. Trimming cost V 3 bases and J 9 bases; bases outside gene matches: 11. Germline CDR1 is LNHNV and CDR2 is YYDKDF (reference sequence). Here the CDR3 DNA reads TGTGCCACCAGCAGGGAGGACAGGAGCCGGAGGCCCCAGCATTTT. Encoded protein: CATSREDRSRRPQHF.

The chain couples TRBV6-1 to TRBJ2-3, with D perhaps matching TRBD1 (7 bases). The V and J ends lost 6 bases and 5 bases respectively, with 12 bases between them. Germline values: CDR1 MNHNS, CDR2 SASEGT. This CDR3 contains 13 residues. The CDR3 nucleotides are TGTGCCAGCAGACGACAGGGAGGAGATACGCAGTATTTT. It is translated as CASRRQGGDTQYF.

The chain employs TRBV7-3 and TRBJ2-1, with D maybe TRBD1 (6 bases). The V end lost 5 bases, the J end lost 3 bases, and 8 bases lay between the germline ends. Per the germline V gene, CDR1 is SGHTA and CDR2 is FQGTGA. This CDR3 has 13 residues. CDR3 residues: CASSQQGYNEQFF. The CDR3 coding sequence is TGTGCCAGCAGCCAACAGGGCTACAATGAGCAGTTCTTC.